Presented here are 2 T cell receptor beta chains from one specimen sequenced in a study of blood T cell repertoires in COVID-19. The method was immunoSEQ multiplex PCR; TCRdb's version includes in-frame clones alone and lacks a portion of them. The sample consists of about 210,000 clones, around 80% of them appearing once. The specimen was peripheral blood. The receptor source for this set is a woman in her 40s with acute or convalescent COVID-19.

This clone came up many times. The chain is built from TRBV19 and TRBJ1-5; tentatively, D is TRBD1 (5 bases). The V gene's germline CDR1 is LNHDA and CDR2 SQIVND (reference sequence). The germline V and J ends were trimmed by 3 bases and 3 bases, with 21 bases remaining between them. This CDR3 is 18 amino acids long. The CDR3 loop is CASSILDNLLELNQPQHF. The CDR3 DNA reads as TGTGCCAGTAGTATTTTGGACAATCTCCTGGAGCTCAATCAGCCCCAGCATTTT. Full variable domain (remainder filled in from reference TRBV19 and TRBJ1-5): DGGITQSPKYLFRKEGQNVTLSCEQNLNHDAMYWYRQDPGQGLRLIYYSQIVNDFQKGDIAEGYSVSREKKESFPLTVTSAQKNPTAFYLCASSILDNLLELNQPQHFGDGTRLSIL.

This chain links TRBV9 with TRBJ1-2, with D tentatively TRBD1 (5 bases). CDR1 and CDR2 from the germline V gene are SGDLS and YYNGEE. V was trimmed by 0 bases and J by 7 bases, leaving 13 bases between them. This CDR3 has 14 amino acids. As DNA, the CDR3 is TGTGCCAGCAGCGTAGTATCCAGGGAAGGTGGCTACACCTTC. This codes for CASSVVSREGGYTF.